This T cell receptor beta chain is drawn from a study of blood T cell repertoires in COVID-19. Seattle cases were enrolled at active infection and followed longitudinally. CDR1 and CDR2 (germline): SGHAT, FQNNGV. This CDR3 has 15 amino acids. Losses at the gene ends were 3 bases for V and 6 bases for J; bases not matched to a gene: 4. The protocol was immunoSEQ multiplex PCR, while the TCRdb copy is restricted to in-frame clones and leaves out a portion. This sample has 250,000 to 350,000 clones, with 90% to 95% found just once. The chain combines TRBV11-2 with TRBJ2-1, with 11 nucleotides matching TRBD2. What was sequenced was peripheral blood. This clonotype was obtained from a woman aged 25-40 years with COVID-19, enrolled during active disease. The CDR3 here is CASSFSGLAVNEQFF. The CDR3, as DNA: TGTGCCAGCAGCTTTTCGGGACTAGCGGTCAATGAGCAGTTCTTC. Full variable domain (remainder filled in from reference TRBV11-2 and TRBJ2-1): EAGVAQSPRYKIIEKRQSVAFWCNPISGHATLYWYQQILGQGPKLLIQFQNNGVVDDSQLPKDRFSAERLKGVDSTLKIQPAKLEDSAVYLCASSFSGLAVNEQFFGPGTRLTVL.